This T cell receptor (beta chain) originates from a study of T cell repertoires in aging, cancer and after chemotherapy. Amplification of TCR beta used genomic DNA extracted from peripheral blood. Germline assignment: CDR1 SGHKS and CDR2 YYEKEE (reference sequence). This CDR3 has 15 residues. The V gene lost 6 bases and the J gene lost 5 bases, with 20 bases spanning the gap. Rearranged V-D-J TRB sequences were amplified with a mixed TRB-A/B primer pool. TCRdb reprocessed the multiplex PCR reads with MiXCR, giving one entry per CDR3 protein. Among some 7,000 distinct CDR3 sequences listed, about 29% were seen once.

The chain is built from TRBV5-5 and TRBJ2-5; the D gene is possibly TRBD1 (5 bases). This clonotype was sampled from a human donor with a blood cancer. The donor label of this sample is uncertain. Source material: blood. This CDR3 is CASTPIVQGSETQYF. In nucleotides, the CDR3 is TGTGCCAGCACCCCAATAGTCCAGGGATCGGAGACCCAGTACTTC.